This T cell receptor beta chain comes out of a study of blood T cell repertoires in COVID-19. Overall study context: Acute and convalescent COVID-19 samples came from the United States, Italy and Spain. PBMCs, B-cell-depleted T cells, or T cells provided the cDNA or gDNA that made up the material.

The CDR3 extends over 19 amino acids. Germline V gene lookup returns CDR1 ENHRY and CDR2 SYGVKD. V shed 3 bases and J 4 bases; nucleotides not matched to a gene: 20. As originally analysed: Nucleated cell counts were estimated from reference gene primer amplification. Assay: immunoSEQ multiplex PCR; the TCRdb copy retains only in-frame clones and omits some. That table furnishes V, J and clone size, whereas the DNA furnished D and trimming. Found here are about 76,000 clones, more than 75% of them singletons; the top ten hold 15%. J is TRBJ2-7 and V is TRBV10-3; 8 positions agree with TRBD1. The sample was peripheral blood. The sequence was collected from a human donor in a cohort sampled during active COVID-19. For the CDR3, the DNA is TGTGCCATCAGTGAAACGACAGGGGCAACCGGGACCAGCCTATACGAGCAGTACTTC. Residues: CAISETTGATGTSLYEQYF.